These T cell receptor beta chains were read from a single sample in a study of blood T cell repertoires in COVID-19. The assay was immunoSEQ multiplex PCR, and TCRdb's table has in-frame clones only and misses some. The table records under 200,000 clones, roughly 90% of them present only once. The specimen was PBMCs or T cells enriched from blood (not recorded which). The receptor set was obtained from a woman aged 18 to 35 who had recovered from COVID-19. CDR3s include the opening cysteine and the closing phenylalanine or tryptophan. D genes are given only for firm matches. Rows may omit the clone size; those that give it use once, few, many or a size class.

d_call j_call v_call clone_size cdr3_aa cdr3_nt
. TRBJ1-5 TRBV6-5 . CASRTGLSNQPQHF TGTGCCAGCAGGACAGGTCTGAGCAATCAGCCCCAGCATTTT
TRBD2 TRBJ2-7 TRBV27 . CASSLSPPGTSVSSYEQYF TGTGCCAGCAGTTTATCCCCCCCCGGGACTAGCGTGTCCTCCTACGAGCAGTACTTC
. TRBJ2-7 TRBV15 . CAGDYEQYF TGTGCCGGAGACTACGAGCAGTACTTC
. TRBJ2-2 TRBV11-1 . CASRAQRANTGELFF TGTGCCAGCAGAGCGCAGCGGGCCAACACCGGGGAGCTGTTTTTT
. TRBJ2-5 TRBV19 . CAGKAKGLQQETQYF TGTGCCGGAAAAGCGAAAGGACTGCAGCAAGAGACCCAGTACTTC
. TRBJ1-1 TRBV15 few CATSRGGQNTEAFF TGTGCCACCAGCAGAGGAGGCCAGAACACTGAAGCTTTCTTT
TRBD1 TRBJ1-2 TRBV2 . CASIPETGTGPISYGYTF TGTGCCAGCATACCTGAAACCGGGACAGGGCCGATTAGCTATGGCTACACCTTC
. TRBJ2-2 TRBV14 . CASSEAWRTGELFF TGTGCCAGCAGCGAAGCGTGGAGGACCGGGGAGCTGTTTTTT
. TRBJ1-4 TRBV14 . CASSPWTGVLMREKLFF TGTGCCAGCAGCCCTTGGACGGGAGTCTTAATGAGGGAAAAACTGTTTTTT
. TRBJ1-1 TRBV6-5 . CASEVQGTTEAFF TGTGCCAGCGAGGTCCAGGGAACTACTGAAGCTTTCTTT
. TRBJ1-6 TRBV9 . CASSVQGLDNSPLHF TGTGCCAGCAGCGTACAGGGGCTCGATAATTCACCCCTCCACTTT
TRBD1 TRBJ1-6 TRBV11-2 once CASSSQGVSVVSPLHF TGTGCCAGCAGCTCCCAGGGGGTTTCGGTGGTTTCACCCCTCCACTTT
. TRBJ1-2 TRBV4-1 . CASSPERTSGYGYTF TGCGCCAGCAGCCCAGAGAGAACATCGGGGTATGGCTACACCTTC
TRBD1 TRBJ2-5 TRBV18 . CASSLGTGAQETQYF TGTGCCAGCTCACTTGGGACAGGGGCCCAAGAGACCCAGTACTTC
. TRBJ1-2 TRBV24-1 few CATSGIGSGSGRSVPYGYTF TGTGCCACCAGTGGGATAGGGTCGGGCTCGGGAAGATCAGTACCCTATGGCTACACCTTC
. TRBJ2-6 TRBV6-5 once CASSYAVSGANVLTF TGTGCCAGCAGTTACGCGGTCTCTGGGGCCAACGTCCTGACTTTC
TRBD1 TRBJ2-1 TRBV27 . CASSPPPDRVNEQFF TGTGCCAGCAGTCCGCCCCCCGACAGGGTCAATGAGCAGTTCTTC
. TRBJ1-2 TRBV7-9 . CASSLGPDFYGYTF TGTGCCAGCAGCTTAGGTCCAGATTTCTATGGCTACACCTTC
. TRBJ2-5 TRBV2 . CASESGPLETQYF TGTGCCAGCGAATCTGGCCCCCTAGAGACCCAGTACTTC
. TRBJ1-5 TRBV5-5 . CASSRWAGFGEHF TGTGCCAGCAGCCGGTGGGCAGGGTTCGGAGAGCATTTT
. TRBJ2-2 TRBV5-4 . CASRDQRDTVRSAGELFF TGTGCCAGCAGGGACCAGCGGGACACGGTCCGGTCAGCGGGGGAGCTGTTTTTT
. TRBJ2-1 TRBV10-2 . CASMEGVAYNEQFF TGCGCCAGCATGGAGGGAGTGGCCTACAATGAGCAGTTCTTC
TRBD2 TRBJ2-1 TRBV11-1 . CASRKTSGNNEQFF TGTGCCAGCCGGAAGACTAGCGGGAACAATGAGCAGTTCTTC
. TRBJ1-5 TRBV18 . CASSPGGVGGPQHF TGTGCCAGCTCACCAGGAGGGGTTGGTGGGCCCCAGCATTTT
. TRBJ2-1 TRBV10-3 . CAISEPDRDSHNEQFF TGTGCCATCAGTGAGCCCGACAGGGACTCCCACAATGAGCAGTTCTTC
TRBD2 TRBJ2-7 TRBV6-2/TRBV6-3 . CASSYGLTSGRTSWEQYF TGTGCCAGCAGTTACGGGCTGACTAGCGGGAGGACGTCCTGGGAGCAGTACTTC
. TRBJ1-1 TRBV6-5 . CASSYSSTGEAFF TGTGCCAGCAGTTACTCGAGTACGGGTGAAGCTTTCTTT
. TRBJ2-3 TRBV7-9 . CASSLTWEEDTQYF TGTGCCAGCAGCTTAACGTGGGAGGAGGATACGCAGTATTTT
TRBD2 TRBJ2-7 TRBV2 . CASSESRGRYEQYF TGTGCCAGCAGTGAATCCCGCGGGAGGTACGAGCAGTACTTC
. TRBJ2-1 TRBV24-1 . CATSGGDGPNEQFF TGTGCCACCAGTGGGGGCGACGGCCCCAATGAGCAGTTCTTC
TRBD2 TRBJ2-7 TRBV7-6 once CASSFGTSGTYEQYF TGTGCCAGCAGCTTCGGGACTAGCGGAACCTACGAGCAGTACTTC
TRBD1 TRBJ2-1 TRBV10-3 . CAISESGTGGWAGDNEQFF TGTGCCATCAGTGAGTCAGGGACAGGGGGCTGGGCGGGCGACAATGAGCAGTTCTTC
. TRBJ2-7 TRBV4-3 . CASSQDRGDGYYEQYF TGCGCCAGCAGCCAAGATCGGGGAGACGGCTACTACGAGCAGTACTTC
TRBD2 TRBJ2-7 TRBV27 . CASSPLAGSSYEQYF TGTGCCAGCAGTCCTCTAGCGGGCAGCTCCTACGAGCAGTACTTC
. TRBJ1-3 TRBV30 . CASADSGGNTIYF TGTGCCTCAGCTGATAGCGGGGGAAACACCATATATTTT
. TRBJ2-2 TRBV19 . CASSPRVASGGGVDKLFF TGTGCCAGTAGTCCCAGGGTGGCTAGCGGAGGGGGGGTTGATAAGCTGTTTTTT
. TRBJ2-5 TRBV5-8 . CASSRDQETQYF TGTGCCAGCAGCCGGGACCAAGAGACCCAGTACTTC